This TCR beta chain was captured by sequencing in a study of cytomegalovirus exposure and HLA in healthy donors. Study-wide background: HLA-typed donors were the source of approximately 80 million unique TCRs, which an early data release held. Study-wide points: Specificity for CMV antigens was confirmed in vitro for three of the CMV-associated chains.

PCR employed 60 Vbeta and 13 Jbeta primers. Original data processing: Unique TCR beta chains totaled roughly 80 million in a later count, with approximately 11 million of them shared. Produced via immunoSEQ multiplex PCR; TCRdb's table is partial and in-frame only. Clone size and the V and J calls come from that table; the DNA yielded D and trimming. Of some 210,000 clones listed, roughly 80% are singletons. Germline V gene data show CDR1 as GTSNPN and CDR2 as SVGIG (reference sequence). V gave up 2 bases and J gave up 6 bases; unmatched junction bases: 8. There are 14 residues in the CDR3. This clone appeared a few times. Its antigen is unknown.

This TCR came from a woman between 25 and 40 years old in good health and CMV-seropositive. The genes are TRBV30 and TRBJ2-7; TRBD2 agrees at 9 bases. Sequencing input: PBMCs. The CDR3 spells CAWSRLAGGSEQYF. CDR3 nucleotide sequence: TGTGCCTGGAGTCGTCTGGCGGGAGGGAGCGAGCAGTACTTC. Using reference TRBV30 and TRBJ2-7 for the parts outside the CDR3, the full variable domain is SQTIHQWPATLVQPVGSPLSLECTVEGTSNPNLYWYRQAAGRGLQLLFYSVGIGQISSEVPQNLSASRPQDRQFILSSKKLLLSDSGFYLCAWSRLAGGSEQYFGPGTRLTVT.